This TCR beta chain was found in a study of blood T cells in healthy people across ages. Whole-study findings and limits: Roughly linear age-related decline in beta diversity appeared, significant by age about 40.

The use of a sample-barcoded 5' primer and a J-beta primer mix characterized a second PCR of roughly 6 to 11 cycles. MiXCR, run by TCRdb on the 5' RACE reads, gives a single entry per CDR3 protein. The table has approximately 810,000 distinct CDR3 sequences, less than 35% seen once. With 6 bases removed from V and 1 base from J, the gap between germline ends came to 10 bases. The CDR3 is made up of 13 amino acids. The V gene's germline CDR1 is SGHTA and CDR2 FQGNSA. This clonotype was found many times. What it recognizes is unknown. Sequenced sample: blood. The receptor comes from a woman older than 75 in good health. The chain employs TRBV7-2 and TRBJ2-7; D might be TRBD2 (5 bases). CDR3: CASSLSGSYEQYF. CDR3 nucleotide sequence: TGTGCCAGCAGTTTATCGGGGTCCTACGAGCAGTACTTC.